Shown below are 15 T cell receptor beta chains from a single sample sequenced in a study of blood T cell repertoires in COVID-19. Assay: immunoSEQ multiplex PCR; the TCRdb copy retains only in-frame clones and omits some. The data hold about 230,000 clones, with roughly 80% observed a single time. What was sequenced was peripheral blood. These receptors were obtained from a woman aged 65 to 85 with active or convalescent COVID-19.

This rearrangement joins TRBV30 to TRBJ2-5; D may be TRBD2 (6 bases). This CDR3 contains 14 residues. Germline V gene lookup returns CDR1 GTSNPN and CDR2 SVGIG (reference sequence). The ends were cut back, 0 bases at V and 5 bases at J, with 13 bases in the middle. CDR3 loop: CAWSVGGARETQYF. In DNA, the CDR3 is TGTGCCTGGAGTGTCGGAGGGGCGCGGGAGACCCAGTACTTC.

The V gene is TRBV3-1 (or the pseudogene TRBV3-2), the J gene TRBJ2-7, with D possibly matching TRBD2 (5 bases). V lost 1 base and J 0 bases, leaving 10 bases between the germline ends. Germline assignment: CDR1 LGHDT and CDR2 YNNKEL (reference sequence). There are 15 residues in the CDR3. As DNA, the CDR3 is TGTGCCAGCAGCCAAGGAGGGTCCCTCTCCTACGAGCAGTACTTC. Translated: CASSQGGSLSYEQYF.

The chain links TRBV18 to TRBJ2-7; 8 bases line up with TRBD1. CDR3 size: 17 residues. The germline V gene has CDR1 KGHSH and CDR2 LQKENI. V gave up 1 base and J gave up 4 bases; unmatched junction bases: 12. The CDR3: CASSPRMSGTGPYEQYF. The CDR3 bases are TGTGCCAGCTCACCACGTATGTCCGGGACAGGACCTTACGAGCAGTACTTC.

This rearrangement joins TRBV5-1 to TRBJ1-1, with 9 bases that match TRBD1. Germline assignment: CDR1 SGHRS and CDR2 YFSETQ. The ends lost 2 bases at V and 5 bases at J; junction bases unmatched: 7. CDR3 length: 15 residues. The CDR3 nucleotides read TGCGCCAGCAGCTTCTACAGGGGGCGCAGGACTGAAGCTTTCTTT. It codes for CASSFYRGRRTEAFF.

The chain is built from TRBV3-1 (or the pseudogene TRBV3-2) and TRBJ2-3, with D perhaps matching TRBD1 (6 bases). Germline CDR1 and CDR2: LGHDT and YNNKEL (reference sequence). Deletions cut 4 bases from V and 5 bases from J, with 7 bases between. The CDR3 spans 12 residues. The CDR3 DNA follows: TGTGCCAGCAGCCGAGGGGGAGATACGCAGTATTTT. This sequence encodes CASSRGGDTQYF.

The chain is built from TRBV18 and TRBJ2-5; no reliable D call. The V and J ends lost 3 bases and 8 bases respectively, with 13 bases between them. Germline CDR1 reads KGHSH; CDR2 reads LQKENI. The CDR3 contains 13 residues. CDR3 DNA: TGTGCCAGCTCACCGGAGCTCCTTGGAACCCAGTACTTC. It encodes CASSPELLGTQYF.

The rearrangement links TRBV10-3 to TRBJ1-4, with D possibly being TRBD1 (6 bases). V gave up 0 bases and J gave up 7 bases, with 15 bases separating them. Germline V gene lookup returns CDR1 ENHRY and CDR2 SYGVKD. The CDR3 spans 16 residues. CDR3 bases: TGTGCCATCAGTGAGTCCACCACAGGGTCCCCTGAAAAACTGTTTTTT. This encodes CAISESTTGSPEKLFF.

This CDR3 reads CASSYSTRGNTEAFF. In DNA form, the CDR3 reads TGTGCCAGCAGTTACTCGACCAGGGGGAACACTGAAGCTTTCTTT. V and J are TRBV6-5 and TRBJ1-1, with D perhaps TRBD1 (6 bases). Germline V gene lookup returns CDR1 MNHEY and CDR2 SVGAGI. Trimming took off 0 bases at V and 1 base at J, with 9 bases between the two ends. This CDR3 region has 15 residues.

The rearrangement uses TRBV30 and TRBJ2-3, with 13 bases that match TRBD2. Germline CDR1 is GTSNPN and CDR2 is SVGIG (reference sequence). Trimming at V came to 4 bases and at J to 6 bases, leaving 10 bases not matched to a gene. The CDR3 covers 16 residues. The CDR3 is CAWTDGLAGAGDTQYF. The CDR3 coding sequence is TGTGCCTGGACCGACGGACTAGCGGGGGCAGGGGATACGCAGTATTTT.

This clone occurred once. The V gene is TRBV3-1 (or the pseudogene TRBV3-2), the J gene TRBJ2-3; no definite D call. The germline CDR1 and CDR2 sequences are LGHDT and YNNKEL (reference sequence). V was shortened by 3 bases and J by 2 bases, with 9 bases between the two germline ends. The CDR3 consists of 14 residues. The chain's CDR3 is CASSHAVATDTQYF. In DNA form, the CDR3 reads TGTGCCAGCAGCCATGCGGTAGCCACAGATACGCAGTATTTT.

The chain recombines TRBV4-1 with TRBJ1-6, with 12 nucleotides matching TRBD1. With V trimmed by 1 base and J by 7 bases, 8 bases remained unmatched. The germline CDR1 and CDR2 sequences are MGHRA and YSYEKL. This CDR3 comprises 18 residues. CDR3 loop: CASSQGPGDRGRNSPLHF. The CDR3 DNA sequence: TGCGCCAGCAGCCAAGGACCCGGGGACAGGGGGCGGAATTCACCCCTCCACTTT.

The chain combines TRBV18 with TRBJ1-1; 7 bases line up with TRBD1. The germline CDR1 and CDR2 sequences are KGHSH and LQKENI. The CDR3 contains 14 residues. The V and J ends lost 1 base and 5 bases, in that order; junction bases with no gene match: 4. The CDR3 nucleotides are TGTGCCAGCTCACCACGGCAGGGGGGAACTGAAGCTTTCTTT. Protein product: CASSPRQGGTEAFF.

This chain connects TRBV19 to TRBJ1-5; weak D call: TRBD1 (5 bases). V lost 4 bases to trimming and J lost 0 bases, with 7 bases between them. Germline loops: CDR1 LNHDA, CDR2 SQIVND (reference sequence). The CDR3 spans 14 residues. The DNA of the CDR3 is TGTGCCAGTAGTACGCAGGGTAGCAATCAGCCCCAGCATTTT. This gives the protein CASSTQGSNQPQHF.

The V call is TRBV5-4, the J call TRBJ2-7; the match to TRBD2 covers 7 bases. V shed 7 bases and J 5 bases; nucleotides not matched to a gene: 9. CDR1 is SGHNT, CDR2 YYREEE, per germline (reference sequence). The CDR3 runs 13 residues. The CDR3 here is CASGSVGGNEQYF. The DNA for the CDR3 is TGTGCCAGCGGGTCCGTGGGGGGGAACGAGCAGTACTTC.

The chain carries TRBV5-1 and TRBJ2-2; D perhaps matches TRBD1 (6 bases). Trimming removed 4 bases at V and 0 bases at J, with 13 bases between. The length of the CDR3 is 16 residues. Germline values: CDR1 SGHRS, CDR2 YFSETQ. The CDR3: CASSIRTAANTGELFF. For the CDR3, the DNA is TGCGCCAGCAGCATCCGGACAGCTGCGAACACCGGGGAGCTGTTTTTT.